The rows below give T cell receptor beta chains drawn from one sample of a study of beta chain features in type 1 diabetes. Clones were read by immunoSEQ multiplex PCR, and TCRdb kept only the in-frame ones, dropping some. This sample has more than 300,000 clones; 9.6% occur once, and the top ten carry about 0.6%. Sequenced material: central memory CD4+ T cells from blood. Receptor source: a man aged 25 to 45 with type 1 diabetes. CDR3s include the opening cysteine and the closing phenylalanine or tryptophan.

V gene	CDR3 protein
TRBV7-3	CASSTGLAGGTTDTQYF
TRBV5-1	CASSLASVGGELFF
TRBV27	CASRSNEKLFF
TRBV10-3	CAISDHRLAGAYNEQFF
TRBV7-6	CASSLARSTDTQYF
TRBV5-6	CASSGLRDVSYEQYF
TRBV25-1	CASSEKGTIKLSYEQYF
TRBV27	CASSLLGGLDQPQHF
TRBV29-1	CSVGSYEQYF
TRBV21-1	CASSKAPGDIGGLWGEQFF
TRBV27	CASRGLVAGQETQYF
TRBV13	CASSLDHDQPQHF
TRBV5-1	CASSLDREPNEKLFF
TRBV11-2	CASSSRTGNEQFF
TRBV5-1	CASRQGAYGNTIYF
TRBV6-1	CATIPSGGVGTEAFF
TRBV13	CASSQGASVPYEQYF
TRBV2	CASNNERGTDTQYF
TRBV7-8	CASSSAPGREKLFF
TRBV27	CASSRYGQGTDTQYF
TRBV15	CATSRDLANTEAFF
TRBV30	CAWSVSAGWTGELFF
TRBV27	CASSPWTTGGETQYF
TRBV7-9	CASSRRGVGELFF
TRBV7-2	CASSINGQVLRLVF
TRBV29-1	CSVEDRSNEKLFF
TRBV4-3	CASSRGERKRSGELFF
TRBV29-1	CSVDSQGAISGTGELFF
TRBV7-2	CASSLEGALNYGYTF
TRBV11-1	CASSLLMPGTDTEAFF
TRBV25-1	CASSEPIRMGELFF
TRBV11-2	CASSNLGTIYF
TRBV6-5	CASTGLSNEQFF
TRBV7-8	CASSLYSELATGELFF
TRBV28	CASRPGAAINTEAFF
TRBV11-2	CASSLAPYDRHGYGYTF
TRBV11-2	CASSLVGGVQSPGELFF
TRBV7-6	CASSSREAGSYEQYF
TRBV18	CASSPAGSGQETQYF
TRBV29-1	CSAGWGTSGANVLTF
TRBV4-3	CASRARGEQFF
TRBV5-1	CASSLSQELRGYTF
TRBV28	CASSFRGSSYEQYF
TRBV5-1	CASQQGGKQETQYF
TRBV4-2	CASSLTSDTGEQYF
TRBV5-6	CASSPQTSWVSTDTQYF
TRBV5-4	CASSQGFRGEQFF
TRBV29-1	CSVVIYRNGGEQYF
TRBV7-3	CASSLGSQGWWTFF
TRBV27	CASRGRPWAGSSYEQYF
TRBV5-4	CASSSSGRATEQYF
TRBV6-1	CASSDSLRTLNEQFF
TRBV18	CASSPPNAGDTEAFF
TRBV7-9	CASSFGTAIYGYTF
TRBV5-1	CASSTGTGGYEQYF
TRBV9	CASSVDPLTGEQYF